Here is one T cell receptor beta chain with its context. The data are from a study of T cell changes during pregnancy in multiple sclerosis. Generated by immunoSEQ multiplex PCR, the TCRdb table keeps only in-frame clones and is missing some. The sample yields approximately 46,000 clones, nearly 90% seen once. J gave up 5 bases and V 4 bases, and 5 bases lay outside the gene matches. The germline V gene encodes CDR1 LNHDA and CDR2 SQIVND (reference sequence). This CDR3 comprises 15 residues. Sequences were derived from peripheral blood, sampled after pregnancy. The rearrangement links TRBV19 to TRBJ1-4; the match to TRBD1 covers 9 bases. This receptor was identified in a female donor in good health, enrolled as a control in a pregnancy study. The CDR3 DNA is TGTGCCAGTAGTAGATCGGGGACAGGGAATGAAAAACTGTTTTTT. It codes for CASSRSGTGNEKLFF.